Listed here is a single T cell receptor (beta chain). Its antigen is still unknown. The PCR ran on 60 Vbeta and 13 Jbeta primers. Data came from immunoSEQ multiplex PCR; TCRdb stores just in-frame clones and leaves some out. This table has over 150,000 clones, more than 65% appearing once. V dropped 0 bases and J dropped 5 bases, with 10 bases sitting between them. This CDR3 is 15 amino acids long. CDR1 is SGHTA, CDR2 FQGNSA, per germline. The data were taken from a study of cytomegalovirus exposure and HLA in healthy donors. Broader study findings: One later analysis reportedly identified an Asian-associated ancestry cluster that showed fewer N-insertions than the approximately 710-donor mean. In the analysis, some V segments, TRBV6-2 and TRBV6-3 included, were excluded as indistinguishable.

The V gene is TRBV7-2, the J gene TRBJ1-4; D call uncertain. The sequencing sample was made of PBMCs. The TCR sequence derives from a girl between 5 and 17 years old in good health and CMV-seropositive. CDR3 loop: CASSLAPGMNEKLFF. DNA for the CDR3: TGTGCCAGCAGCTTAGCTCCAGGAATGAATGAAAAACTGTTTTTT.